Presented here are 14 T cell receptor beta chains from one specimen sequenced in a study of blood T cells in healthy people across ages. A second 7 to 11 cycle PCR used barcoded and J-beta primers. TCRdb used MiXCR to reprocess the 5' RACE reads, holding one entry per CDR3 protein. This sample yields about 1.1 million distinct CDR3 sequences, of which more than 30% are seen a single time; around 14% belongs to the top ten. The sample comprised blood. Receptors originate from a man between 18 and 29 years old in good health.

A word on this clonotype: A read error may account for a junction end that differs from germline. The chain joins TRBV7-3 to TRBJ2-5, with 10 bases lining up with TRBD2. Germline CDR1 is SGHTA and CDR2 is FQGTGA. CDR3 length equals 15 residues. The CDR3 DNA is TGTGCCAGCAGTTTAAGCGGGGGGGCCTTAAATGAGCAGTACTTC. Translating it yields CASSLSGGALNEQYF.

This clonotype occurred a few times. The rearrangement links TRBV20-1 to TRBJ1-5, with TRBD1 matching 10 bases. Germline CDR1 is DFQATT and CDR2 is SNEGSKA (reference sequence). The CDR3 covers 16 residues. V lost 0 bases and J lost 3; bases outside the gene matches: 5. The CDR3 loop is CSARDGTGEFNQPQHF. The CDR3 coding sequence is TGCAGTGCTAGAGATGGGACAGGGGAATTCAATCAGCCCCAGCATTTT.

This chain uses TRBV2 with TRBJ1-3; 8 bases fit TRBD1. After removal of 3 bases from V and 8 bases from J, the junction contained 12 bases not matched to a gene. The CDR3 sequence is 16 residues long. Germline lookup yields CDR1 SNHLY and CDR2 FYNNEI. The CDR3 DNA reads TGTGCCAGCAGTGATGTCTTGGGGACAGGCGTCGACACCATATATTTT. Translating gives CASSDVLGTGVDTIYF.

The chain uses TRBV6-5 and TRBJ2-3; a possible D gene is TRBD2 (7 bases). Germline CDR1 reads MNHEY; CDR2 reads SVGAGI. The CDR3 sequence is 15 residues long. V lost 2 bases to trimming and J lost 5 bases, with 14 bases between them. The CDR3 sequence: CASSYEGGPGDTQYF. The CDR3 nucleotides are TGTGCCAGCAGTTACGAGGGGGGGCCAGGAGATACGCAGTATTTT.

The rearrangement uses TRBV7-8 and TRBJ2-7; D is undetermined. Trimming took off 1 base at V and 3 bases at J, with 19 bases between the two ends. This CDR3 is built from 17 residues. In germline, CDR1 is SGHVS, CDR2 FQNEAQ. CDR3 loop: CASSLGLSGVIRYEQYF. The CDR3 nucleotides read TGTGCCAGCAGCTTAGGTCTCTCGGGTGTCATCCGCTACGAGCAGTACTTC.

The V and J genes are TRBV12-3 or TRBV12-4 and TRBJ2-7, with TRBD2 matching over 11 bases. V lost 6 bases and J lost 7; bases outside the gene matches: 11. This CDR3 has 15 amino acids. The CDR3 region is CASRVLAGEYNEQYF. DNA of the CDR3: TGTGCCAGCAGGGTACTAGCGGGGGAGTACAATGAGCAGTACTTC.

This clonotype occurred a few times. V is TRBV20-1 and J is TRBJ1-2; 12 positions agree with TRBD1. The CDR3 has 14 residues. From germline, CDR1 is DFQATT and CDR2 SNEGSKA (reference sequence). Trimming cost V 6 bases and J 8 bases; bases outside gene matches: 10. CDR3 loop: CSALGQGASGGYTF. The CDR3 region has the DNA TGCAGTGCCCTGGGACAGGGGGCATCGGGCGGCTACACCTTC.

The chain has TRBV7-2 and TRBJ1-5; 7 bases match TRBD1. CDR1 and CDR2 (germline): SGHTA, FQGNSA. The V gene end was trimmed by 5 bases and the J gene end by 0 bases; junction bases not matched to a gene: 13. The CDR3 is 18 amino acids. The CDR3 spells CASSPPQGLPCSNQPQHF. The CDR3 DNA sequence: TGTGCCAGCAGCCCGCCACAGGGGCTACCGTGTAGCAATCAGCCCCAGCATTTT.

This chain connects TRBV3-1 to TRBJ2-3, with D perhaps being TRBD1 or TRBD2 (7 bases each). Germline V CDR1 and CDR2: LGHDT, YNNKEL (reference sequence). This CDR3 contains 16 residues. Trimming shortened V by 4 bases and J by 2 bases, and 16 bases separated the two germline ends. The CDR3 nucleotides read TGTGCCAGCAGCCCGCACAGGGGAGGGGTCACAGATACGCAGTATTTT. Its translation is CASSPHRGGVTDTQYF.

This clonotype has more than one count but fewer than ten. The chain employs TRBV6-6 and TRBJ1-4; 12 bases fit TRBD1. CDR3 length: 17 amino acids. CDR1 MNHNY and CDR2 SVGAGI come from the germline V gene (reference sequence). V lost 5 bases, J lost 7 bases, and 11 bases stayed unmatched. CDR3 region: CASSPLGQGAVFEKLFF. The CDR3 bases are TGTGCCAGCAGTCCCTTGGGACAGGGGGCGGTATTTGAAAAACTGTTTTTT.

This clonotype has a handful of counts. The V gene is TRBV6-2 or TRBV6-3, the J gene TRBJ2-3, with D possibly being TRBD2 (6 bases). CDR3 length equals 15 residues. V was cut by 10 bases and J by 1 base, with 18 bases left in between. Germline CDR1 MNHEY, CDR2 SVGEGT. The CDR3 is CATRALWGGTDTQYF. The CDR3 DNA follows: TGTGCCACCCGAGCCCTTTGGGGGGGCACAGATACGCAGTATTTT.

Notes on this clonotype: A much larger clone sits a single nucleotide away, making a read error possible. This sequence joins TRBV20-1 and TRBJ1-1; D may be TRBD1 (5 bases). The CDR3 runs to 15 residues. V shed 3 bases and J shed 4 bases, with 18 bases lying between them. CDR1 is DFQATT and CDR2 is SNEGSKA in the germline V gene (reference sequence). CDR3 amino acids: CSASGAIAVGTEAFF. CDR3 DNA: TGCAGTGCTAGTGGGGCCATAGCTGTGGGCACTGAAGCTTTCTTT.

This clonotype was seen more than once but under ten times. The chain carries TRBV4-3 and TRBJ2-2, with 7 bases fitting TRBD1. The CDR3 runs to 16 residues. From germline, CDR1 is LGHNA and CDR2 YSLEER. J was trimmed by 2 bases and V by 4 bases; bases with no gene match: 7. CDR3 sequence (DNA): TGCGCCAGCAGCCCAGGACAGGACCTAAACACCGGGGAGCTGTTTTTT. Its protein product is CASSPGQDLNTGELFF.

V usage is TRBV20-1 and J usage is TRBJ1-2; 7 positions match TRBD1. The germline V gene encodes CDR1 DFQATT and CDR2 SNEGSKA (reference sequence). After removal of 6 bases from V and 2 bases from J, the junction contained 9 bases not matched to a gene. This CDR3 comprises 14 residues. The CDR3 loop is CSALERGQNYGYTF. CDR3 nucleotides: TGCAGTGCCCTCGAAAGGGGACAGAACTATGGCTACACCTTC.